The entry below describes one T cell receptor (beta chain). The germline gives CDR1 SGDLS, CDR2 YYNGEE. This CDR3 is 17 amino acids long. Unmatched junction bases numbered 6, after V lost 2 bases and J lost 1 base. Listed TCR primers and previously described methods were used for bulk TCR libraries. TCRdb reanalysed the PCR reads using MiXCR and keeps one entry per CDR3 protein. This sample has a few hundred thousand distinct CDR3 sequences; 20% to 25% occur once, and the top ten carry about 0.84%. A CD8+CD4-CCR7+CD45RA+ phenotype served as the sorting definition for naive CD8 T cells. This sample was taken from a study of molecular identifiers for immune sequencing clone quantification.

The chain combines TRBV9 with TRBJ2-6, with 7 nucleotides matching TRBD1. Source material: naive CD8+ T cells from blood, with Jurkat cell RNA spiked in. Specified subset: FACS-sorted CD8+CD4-CCR7+CD45RA+ naive T cells. The origin of this receptor is a human donor in good health. Some libraries in this study had Jurkat cell RNA spiked in. The CDR3 sequence is CASSVRDSLSGANVLTF. DNA for the CDR3: TGTGCCAGCAGCGTCCGGGACAGTTTGTCTGGGGCCAACGTCCTGACTTTC.